These T cell receptor beta chains were read from a single sample in a study of T cell changes during pregnancy in multiple sclerosis. Some clones are missing from TCRdb's copy, which holds only in-frame ones; the method was immunoSEQ multiplex PCR. In the table there are approximately 100,000 clones, about 90% of which are singletons. The material was peripheral blood, obtained before pregnancy. These TCRs come from a female donor with multiple sclerosis, enrolled in a pregnancy study. CDR3s include the opening cysteine and the closing phenylalanine or tryptophan. The D gene is left open where the match is weak. Some rows have no size entry. The others give once, few or many, or a class for an expanded clone.

v_gene,j_gene,d_gene,abundance,CDR3nt,CDR3aa
TRBV5-4,TRBJ1-3,.,.,TGTGCCAGCAGCTTACCCAGCTCTGGAAACACCATATATTTT,CASSLPSSGNTIYF
TRBV5-4,TRBJ1-1,TRBD1,.,TGTGCCAGCAGCCGGACAGGGGGCCGGGACACTGAAGCTTTCTTT,CASSRTGGRDTEAFF
TRBV7-9,TRBJ1-2,.,.,TGTGCCAGCAGCTTAGATCAGTACTATGGCTACACCTTC,CASSLDQYYGYTF
TRBV28,TRBJ2-3,TRBD2,.,TGTGCCAGCAGTGGGGCTAGCGGCTCCCGACTCGGGGCAGATACGCAGTATTTT,CASSGASGSRLGADTQYF
TRBV7-9,TRBJ1-2,.,.,TGTGCCAGCAGCTTAGCTGGGGGCCCGGAGTATGGCTACACCTTC,CASSLAGGPEYGYTF
TRBV14,TRBJ2-2,.,few,TGTGCCAGCAGCGGACAGATGAACACCGGGGAGCTGTTTTTT,CASSGQMNTGELFF
TRBV5-1,TRBJ2-3,TRBD2,.,TGCGCCAGCAGACACGAGGGGACTAGCGGGAATAGCGTTACAGATACGCAGTATTTT,CASRHEGTSGNSVTDTQYF
TRBV7-8,TRBJ2-2,.,.,TGTGCCAGCAGCCCGCGACTAGCCGGGGAGCTGTTTTTT,CASSPRLAGELFF
TRBV7-8,TRBJ1-5,TRBD1,.,TGTGCCAGCAGCTGGACAGGGGGAAGCAATCAGCCCCAGCATTTT,CASSWTGGSNQPQHF
TRBV7-9,TRBJ1-1,.,.,TGTGCCAGCAGCTTTCCCAGGGAGGGGGGTGAAGCTTTCTTT,CASSFPREGGEAFF
TRBV6-1,TRBJ2-7,.,.,TGTGCCAGCAGTCCCTCAGGGTACGAGCAGTACTTC,CASSPSGYEQYF
TRBV9,TRBJ2-1,.,.,TGTGCCAGCAGCCCCCGCGGGCAGTACAATGAGCAGTTCTTC,CASSPRGQYNEQFF
TRBV27,TRBJ2-1,.,once,TGTGCCAGCAGTTCCTTGCTTGCGTCTAGCGAGGGTTACAATGAGCAGTTCTTC,CASSSLLASSEGYNEQFF
TRBV19,TRBJ1-2,.,.,TGTGCCAGTAGTATAGGATCAGGGGTTAACTATGGCTACACCTTC,CASSIGSGVNYGYTF
TRBV28,TRBJ2-7,TRBD2,.,TGTGCCAGCAGTTGGTACAGCGGGATCTACGAGCAGTACTTC,CASSWYSGIYEQYF
TRBV4-3,TRBJ2-1,TRBD1,.,TGCGCCAGCAGCCAAGATTTTGGGACAGAGTCTACTGAGCAGTTCTTC,CASSQDFGTESTEQFF
TRBV6-5,TRBJ2-7,TRBD1,.,TGTGCCAGCAGTTATTCAGGACAGGGGCCCTCCTACGAGCAGTACTTC,CASSYSGQGPSYEQYF
TRBV10-3,TRBJ1-1,TRBD1,once,TGTGCCACCAAACAGGGGGCAACTGAAGCTTTCTTT,CATKQGATEAFF
TRBV6-1,TRBJ2-7,.,.,TGTGCCAGCAGTGAATGGGGGACAAACTACGAGCAGTACTTC,CASSEWGTNYEQYF
TRBV29-1,TRBJ1-2,.,.,TGCAGCGTGCGGCCATGGAACTATGGCTACACCTTC,CSVRPWNYGYTF
TRBV6-5,TRBJ1-1,TRBD1,.,TGTGCCAGCAGTTACAGGGGGCCAACTGAAGCTTTCTTT,CASSYRGPTEAFF
TRBV4-3,TRBJ2-1,.,.,TGCGCCAGCAGCCAAGACCTTGTCGGCTCCTACAATGAGCAGTTCTTC,CASSQDLVGSYNEQFF
TRBV5-6,TRBJ2-3,.,once,TGTGCCCGCAGCTTAGGTCAGGGCACAGATACGCAGTATTTT,CARSLGQGTDTQYF
TRBV27,TRBJ1-6,TRBD1,.,TGTGCCAGCAGGATCGACAGGGGGCTTGGTAATTCACCCCTCCACTTT,CASRIDRGLGNSPLHF
TRBV6-6,TRBJ2-3,.,.,TGTGCCAGCAGCCGGGGACTGGATACGCAGTATTTT,CASSRGLDTQYF
TRBV6-1,TRBJ1-2,.,.,TGTGCCAGCAGTGAAGGCGCAGGGGATGGCTACACCTTC,CASSEGAGDGYTF
TRBV6-1,TRBJ2-3,.,.,TGTGCCACCACTAAAGAGCGCACAGATACGCAGTATTTT,CATTKERTDTQYF